These 8 T cell receptor beta chains were all obtained from the same sample, sequenced in a study of T cell repertoires in cytomegalovirus infection. From the reads, TCRdb called clonotypes with MiXCR, one entry per CDR3 protein. Among 400,000 to 600,000 distinct CDR3 sequences listed, about 44% were seen once. These TCRs are of unknown antigen specificity. The sequences come from cultured PBMCs, collected from culture after CMV antigen stimulation. Source of these receptors: a human donor in good health (CMV status not recorded). Some clones in this sample may be carry-over from other donors' samples.

The chain links TRBV11-2 to TRBJ2-3; no reliable D call. V lost 0 bases, J lost 0 bases, and 7 bases lay in between. Germline V gene data show CDR1 as SGHAT and CDR2 as FQNNGV. The length of the CDR3 is 15 residues. The DNA for the CDR3 is TGTGCCAGCAGCTTAGAGCCTTATAGCACAGATACGCAGTATTTT. As protein: CASSLEPYSTDTQYF.

This clonotype was seen more than once but under ten times. One junction end does not reproduce the germline sequence, and a read error may be involved. V usage is TRBV6-2 or TRBV6-3 and J usage is TRBJ1-4; D call uncertain. CDR1 and CDR2 from the germline V gene are MNHEY and SVGEGT. The CDR3 extends over 13 amino acids. The CDR3 is CASSSWTDGFWVF. The CDR3 DNA follows: TGTGCCAGCAGTTCTTGGACGGACGGGTTCTGGGTTTTT.

The rearrangement uses TRBV6-1 and TRBJ2-7, with D perhaps TRBD1 (5 bases). The germline V and J ends were trimmed by 7 bases and 3 bases, with 13 bases remaining between them. The CDR3 consists of 13 residues. Germline values: CDR1 MNHNS, CDR2 SASEGT. The CDR3 DNA is TGTGCCAGCATTCCGACAGAAGACTACGAGCAGTACTTC. Its translation: CASIPTEDYEQYF.

This clonotype was counted only a few times. V gene TRBV6-5 combines with J gene TRBJ2-5; D is unresolved. The CDR3 has 11 residues. V shed 6 bases and J shed 5 bases, with 7 bases lying between them. The germline V gene encodes CDR1 MNHEY and CDR2 SVGAGI. CDR3 nucleotides: TGTGCCAGCAGGACATATGAGACCCAGTACTTC. Residues: CASRTYETQYF.

CDR3 nucleotide sequence: TGTGCCAGCAGTTTGCCCCGGGGAGGAGCTTTCTTT. It encodes CASSLPRGGAFF. The V gene is TRBV12-3 or TRBV12-4, the J gene TRBJ1-1; D gene unclear. Trimming took 3 bases from V and 10 from J, leaving 12 bases between them. The CDR3 extends over 12 amino acids.

The chain has TRBV27 and TRBJ1-3, with 8 bases identical to TRBD1. This CDR3 spans 16 amino acids. CDR1 is MNHEY, CDR2 SMNVEV, per germline (reference sequence). The J segment lost 2 bases and the V segment lost 5 bases, leaving 8 bases of the junction unmatched. The CDR3 spells CASSPHDRGPGNTIYF. The CDR3 bases are TGTGCCAGCAGTCCCCACGACAGGGGACCTGGAAACACCATATATTTT.

This clonotype occurred a few times. The chain is built from TRBV7-2 and TRBJ2-5; tentative D call: TRBD1 (6 bases). The CDR3 is 14 residues long. Trimming left V 3 bases short and J 1 base short, with 9 bases between. Germline V CDR1 and CDR2: SGHTA, FQGNSA. The chain's CDR3 is CASSFHRAQETQYF. In DNA, the CDR3 is TGTGCCAGCAGCTTCCACAGGGCCCAAGAGACCCAGTACTTC.

The gene calls are TRBV19 and TRBJ1-1; D is ambiguous. The CDR3 is 12 amino acids. Germline CDR1 is LNHDA and CDR2 is SQIVND (reference sequence). Trimming cost V 6 bases and J 5 bases, with 10 bases left between them. CDR3 DNA sequence: TGTGCCAGTAGGGATGTGGTTACTGAAGCTTTCTTT. This encodes CASRDVVTEAFF.